The 20 T cell receptor beta chains below all came from one sample that was sequenced in a study of Ad26.COV2.S vaccination and SARS-CoV-2 variants (dated by TCRdb to the early 2020s). Library generation was performed with the immunoSEQ multiplex PCR assay. This is the immuneACCESS table as TCRdb keeps it, with only in-frame sequences that have V and J called. A part of the clones is gone; compared with another copy, unresolved V genes explain less than half, and the rest is unexplained. In all, the sample holds around 400,000 clones, and about 80% of those were seen once. Just under 7.5% of the sample belongs to the ten largest clones. In light of the paper, this sample's treatment or condition label describes: 15 to 20 received Ad26.COV2.S at low or high dose, single or two shots; roughly five received placebo; per-sample allocation not given. For vaccine and placebo recipients, the sequenced repertoires came from samples collected on day 63 after the first injection.

The sequenced sample was peripheral blood, obtained in a trial of Ad26.COV2.S vaccine versus placebo. The receptors were sampled from a person aged 18-60 years who received the Ad26.COV2.S COVID-19 vaccine or a placebo.

The chain uses TRBV6-1 and TRBJ1-2; tentative D call: TRBD1 (6 bases). CDR1 and CDR2 from the germline V gene are MNHNS and SASEGT. The length of the CDR3 is 14 residues. V lost 1 base, J lost 4 bases, and 10 bases lay in between. CDR3 in DNA: TGTGCCAGCAGTGAAGTACAGGGCGCCTATGGCTACACCTTC. Protein product: CASSEVQGAYGYTF.

This clone is a singleton in its sample. The chain combines TRBV19 with TRBJ1-2; maybe TRBD1 (5 bases). The CDR3 is 14 residues long. Deletions cut 4 bases from V and 7 bases from J, with 16 bases between. Germline V gene lookup returns CDR1 LNHDA and CDR2 SQIVND (reference sequence). The CDR3 reads CASSTRDRLSGYTF. The CDR3, as DNA: TGTGCCAGTAGTACCCGGGACCGGTTAAGTGGCTACACCTTC.

The chain joins TRBV5-4 to TRBJ1-2, with a weak D call TRBD1 (5 bases). Germline-derived CDR1 and CDR2 are SGHNT and YYREEE (reference sequence). V was clipped by 2 bases and J by 8 bases, with 19 bases between them. The CDR3 is 15 amino acids. The CDR3 nucleotides are TGTGCCAGCAGCTTCAAAGGCGGGACCCCCGGCGGCTACACCTTC. Protein: CASSFKGGTPGGYTF.

The V call is TRBV5-4, the J call TRBJ2-3; D gene uncertain. Germline lookup yields CDR1 SGHNT and CDR2 YYREEE (reference sequence). The CDR3 covers 12 residues. Trimming left V 6 bases short and J 6 bases short, with 11 bases between. CDR3 protein: CASTVGQDTQYF. The CDR3 DNA sequence: TGTGCCAGCACCGTCGGGCAGGATACGCAGTATTTT.

Written as DNA, the CDR3 is TGTGCCAGCAGCGAGACTAGCGGGAGTTACGAGCAGTACTTC. Encoded protein: CASSETSGSYEQYF. The V gene is TRBV13, the J gene TRBJ2-7, with TRBD2 matching over 12 bases. CDR1 and CDR2 (germline): PRHDT, FYEKMQ (reference sequence). This CDR3 has 14 residues. V dropped 5 bases and J dropped 4; count of bases not matched to a gene: 3.

The chain has TRBV7-3 and TRBJ2-3; the match to TRBD2 covers 7 bases. Germline V lookup: CDR1 SGHTA, CDR2 FQGTGA. V lost 1 base, J lost 5 bases, and 6 bases stayed unmatched. This CDR3 region has 15 residues. CDR3 DNA sequence: TGTGCCAGCAGCTTAAGGGCGGGGAGGGGAGATACGCAGTATTTT. Amino acids: CASSLRAGRGDTQYF.

This chain links TRBV6-2 or TRBV6-3 with TRBJ2-7; 9 bases agree with TRBD1. The CDR3 contains 15 residues. The germline V gene encodes CDR1 MNHEY and CDR2 SVGEGT. Losses at the gene ends were 6 bases for V and 3 bases for J; bases not matched to a gene: 9. CDR3 nucleotide sequence: TGTGCCAGCAGCTCCGGGGGGACAGGGAACTACGAGCAGTACTTC. This gives the protein CASSSGGTGNYEQYF.

With regard to this clone: Other DNA sequences in the same sample also yield this CDR3. The chain joins TRBV11-2 to TRBJ1-2; tentative D call: TRBD1 (5 bases). Germline CDR1 is SGHAT and CDR2 is FQNNGV. V shed 1 base and J shed 8 bases, with 8 bases lying between them. This CDR3 contains 12 residues. Written as DNA, the CDR3 is TGTGCCAGCAGCTTAGGGGGGTACGGCTACACCTTC. This encodes CASSLGGYGYTF. The full variable domain, with the rest looked up from reference TRBV11-2 and TRBJ1-2, is EAGVAQSPRYKIIEKRQSVAFWCNPISGHATLYWYQQILGQGPKLLIQFQNNGVVDDSQLPKDRFSAERLKGVDSTLKIQPAKLEDSAVYLCASSLGGYGYTFGSGTRLTVV.

In this sample, this clone turned up once. The V gene is TRBV5-1, the J gene TRBJ2-5, with D possibly being TRBD2 (6 bases). The CDR3 consists of 16 residues. Per germline, CDR1 SGHRS and CDR2 YFSETQ. V was cut by 0 bases and J by 4 bases, with 16 bases left in between. This CDR3 reads CASSLVAGMGGETQYF. CDR3 in DNA: TGCGCCAGCAGCTTGGTGGCAGGGATGGGGGGAGAGACCCAGTACTTC. Full variable domain (missing parts from reference TRBV5-1 and TRBJ2-5): KAGVTQTPRYLIKTRGQQVTLSCSPISGHRSVSWYQQTPGQGLQFLFEYFSETQRNKGNFPGRFSGRQFSNSRSEMNVSTLELGDSALYLCASSLVAGMGGETQYFGPGTRLLVL.

J is TRBJ2-1 and V is TRBV5-1; D gene ambiguous. CDR1 is SGHRS and CDR2 is YFSETQ in the germline V gene. The CDR3 extends over 12 amino acids. Trimming left V 1 base short and J 4 bases short, with 3 bases between. CDR3 sequence reads: CASSLLYNEQFF. CDR3 nucleotide sequence: TGCGCCAGCAGCTTGCTGTACAATGAGCAGTTCTTC.

The chain links TRBV19 to TRBJ2-7; D might be TRBD1 (5 bases). The V end lost 9 bases, the J end lost 7 bases, and 13 bases lay between the germline ends. The CDR3 totals 11 residues. Germline V CDR1 and CDR2: LNHDA, SQIVND (reference sequence). CDR3 residues: CASSRAGEQYF. For the CDR3, the DNA is TGTGCCAGCTCCAGGGCTGGTGAGCAGTACTTC.

This chain connects TRBV6-5 to TRBJ2-1; TRBD1 agrees at 8 bases. Trimming at V came to 5 bases and at J to 8 bases, leaving 8 bases not matched to a gene. The CDR3 loop spans 14 amino acids. The germline V gene has CDR1 MNHEY and CDR2 SVGAGI. The CDR3 nucleotides read TGTGCCAGCAGTCCCCAGGGGGCACAGGATGAGCAGTTCTTC. It encodes CASSPQGAQDEQFF.

DNA for the CDR3: TGCGCCAGCAGCCCTGGACTAGCGGCGTACGAGCAGTACTTC. It specifies CASSPGLAAYEQYF. The gene calls are TRBV5-1 and TRBJ2-7, with 10 bases identical to TRBD2. Germline values: CDR1 SGHRS, CDR2 YFSETQ. The CDR3 runs to 14 residues. The V segment lost 4 bases and the J segment 4 bases; nucleotides outside the gene matches: 5.

The chain couples TRBV19 to TRBJ2-5; the D call may be TRBD1 or TRBD2 (5 bases each). The CDR3 extends over 14 amino acids. Germline V gene sequence: CDR1 LNHDA, CDR2 SQIVND (reference sequence). Deletions cut 7 bases from V and 2 bases from J, with 14 bases between. CDR3 protein: CASNRRGAQETQYF. For the CDR3, the DNA is TGTGCCAGTAATAGACGGGGCGCTCAAGAGACCCAGTACTTC.

A single count supports this clone. The chain recombines TRBV6-5 with TRBJ1-1; no firm D call. CDR1 and CDR2 from the germline V gene are MNHEY and SVGAGI. The V and J ends lost 11 bases and 2 bases respectively, with 9 bases between them. This CDR3 has 11 residues. CDR3 DNA: TGTGCCGCATCATTTAACACTGAAGCTTTCTTT. As protein: CAASFNTEAFF.

This chain uses TRBV19 with TRBJ2-7; D is unresolved. V lost 2 bases and J lost 5, with 7 bases in between. The CDR3 extends over 12 amino acids. Germline CDR1 LNHDA, CDR2 SQIVND (reference sequence). The CDR3 sequence is CASSIYGNEQYF. CDR3 bases: TGTGCCAGTAGTATATACGGCAACGAGCAGTACTTC.

Turning to this clone: It is likely a read error: a sequence one base away is far more abundant. This sample also contains other DNA sequences that code for the same CDR3. The chain links TRBV6-5 to TRBJ1-1; no definite D call. From germline, CDR1 is MNHEY and CDR2 SVGAGI. V shed 6 bases and J shed 2 bases, with 4 bases lying between them. The CDR3 is made up of 11 amino acids. CDR3 sequence reads: CASRLNTEAFF. As DNA, the CDR3 is TGTGCCAGCAGATTAAACACTGAAGCTTTCTTT.

The gene calls are TRBV7-2 and TRBJ2-3; D perhaps matches TRBD2 (5 bases). The germline V gene encodes CDR1 SGHTA and CDR2 FQGNSA. The CDR3 has 15 residues. Between the trimmed V and J ends, which lost 4 bases and 3 bases, there was a span of 14 bases. The DNA for the CDR3 is TGTGCCAGCAGCTCGAGGGCTAGCAGGACAGATACGCAGTATTTT. This codes for CASSSRASRTDTQYF. The full variable domain, completed using reference TRBV7-2 and TRBJ2-3, is GAGVSQSPSNKVTEKGKDVELRCDPISGHTALYWYRQSLGQGLEFLIYFQGNSAPDKSGLPSDRFSAERTGGSVSTLTIQRTQQEDSAVYLCASSSRASRTDTQYFGPGTRLTVL.

V gene TRBV10-3 combines with J gene TRBJ2-4; 11 bases align to TRBD2. Germline values: CDR1 ENHRY, CDR2 SYGVKD. CDR3 length equals 14 residues. The trim removed 6 bases at V and 7 bases at J, leaving 5 bases unmatched. The CDR3 loop is CAISLAGGGNIQYF. In DNA form, the CDR3 reads TGTGCCATCAGCCTAGCGGGGGGAGGGAACATTCAGTACTTC.

Turning to this clone: At one of its ends the junction is not consistent with the germline gene, which may arise from a read error. The chain joins TRBV11-2 to TRBJ2-3, with TRBD1 as a possible D gene (8 bases). CDR3 length: 14 amino acids. Germline V gene sequence: CDR1 SGHAT, CDR2 FQNNGV. CDR3 loop: CASTLGQGGDTQYF. In DNA, the CDR3 is TGTGCCAGCACCTTAGGACAGGGAGGGGATACGCAGTATTTT.